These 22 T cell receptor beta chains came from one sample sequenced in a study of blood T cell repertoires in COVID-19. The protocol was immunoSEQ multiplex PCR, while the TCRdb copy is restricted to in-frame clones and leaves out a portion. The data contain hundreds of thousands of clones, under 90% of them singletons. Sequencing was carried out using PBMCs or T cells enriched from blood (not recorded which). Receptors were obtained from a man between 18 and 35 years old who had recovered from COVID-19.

As DNA, the CDR3 is TGTGCCACCAGTGATGGTCAGATTAATGAAAAACTGTTTTTT. Translating it yields CATSDGQINEKLFF. V is TRBV24-1 and J is TRBJ1-4; D ambiguous. Germline V gene data show CDR1 as KGHDR and CDR2 as SFDVKD. This CDR3 contains 14 residues. V dropped 3 bases and J dropped 4 bases, with 8 bases sitting between them.

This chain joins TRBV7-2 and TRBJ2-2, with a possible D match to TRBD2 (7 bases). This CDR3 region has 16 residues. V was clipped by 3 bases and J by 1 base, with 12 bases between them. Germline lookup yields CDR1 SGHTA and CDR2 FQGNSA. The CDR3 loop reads CASSLAGALNTGELFF. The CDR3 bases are TGTGCCAGCAGCTTGGCGGGGGCCTTGAACACCGGGGAGCTGTTTTTT.

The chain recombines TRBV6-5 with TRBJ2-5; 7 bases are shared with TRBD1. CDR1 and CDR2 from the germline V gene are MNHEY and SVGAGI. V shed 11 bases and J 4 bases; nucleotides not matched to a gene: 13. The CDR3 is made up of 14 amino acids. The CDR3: CAARAEGARETQYF. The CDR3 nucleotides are TGTGCCGCGAGGGCAGAGGGGGCGAGAGAGACCCAGTACTTC.

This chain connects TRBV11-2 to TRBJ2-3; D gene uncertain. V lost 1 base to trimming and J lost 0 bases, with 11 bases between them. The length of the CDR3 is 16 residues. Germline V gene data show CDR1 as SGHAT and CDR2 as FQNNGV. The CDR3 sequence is CASSLASRLSTDTQYF. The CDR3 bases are TGTGCCAGCAGCTTAGCGAGCAGGCTAAGCACAGATACGCAGTATTTT.

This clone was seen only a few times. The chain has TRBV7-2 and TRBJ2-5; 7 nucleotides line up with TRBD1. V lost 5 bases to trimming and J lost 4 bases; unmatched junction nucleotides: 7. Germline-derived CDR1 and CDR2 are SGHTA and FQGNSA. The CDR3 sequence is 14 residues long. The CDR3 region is CASSPQGIVETQYF. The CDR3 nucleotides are TGTGCCAGCAGCCCACAGGGGATTGTAGAGACCCAGTACTTC.

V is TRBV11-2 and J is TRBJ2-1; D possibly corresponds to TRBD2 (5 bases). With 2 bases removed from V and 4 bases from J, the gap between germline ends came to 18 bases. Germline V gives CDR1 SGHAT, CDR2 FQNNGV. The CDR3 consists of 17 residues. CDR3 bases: TGTGCCAGCAGCTTACCGAGCGGTTATTCTCTATACAATGAGCAGTTCTTC. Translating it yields CASSLPSGYSLYNEQFF.

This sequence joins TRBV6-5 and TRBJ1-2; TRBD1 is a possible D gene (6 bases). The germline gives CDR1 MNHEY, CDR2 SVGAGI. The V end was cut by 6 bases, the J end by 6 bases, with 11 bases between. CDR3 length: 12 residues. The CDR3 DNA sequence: TGTGCCAGCAGGGGGGACACAGATGGCTACACCTTC. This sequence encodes CASRGDTDGYTF.

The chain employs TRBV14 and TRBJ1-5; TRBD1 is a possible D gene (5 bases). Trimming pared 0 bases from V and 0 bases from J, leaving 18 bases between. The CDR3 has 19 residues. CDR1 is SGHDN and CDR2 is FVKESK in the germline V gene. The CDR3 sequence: CASSQDSRVWLYSNQPQHF. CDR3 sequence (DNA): TGTGCCAGCAGCCAAGATAGCAGGGTATGGCTCTATAGCAATCAGCCCCAGCATTTT.

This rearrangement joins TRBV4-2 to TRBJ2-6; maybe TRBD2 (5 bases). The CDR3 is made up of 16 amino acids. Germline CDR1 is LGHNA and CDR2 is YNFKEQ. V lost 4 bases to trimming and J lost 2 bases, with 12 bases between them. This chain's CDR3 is CASSLGGSPGANVLTF. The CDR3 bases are TGTGCCAGCAGCCTTGGAGGTAGTCCTGGGGCCAACGTCCTGACTTTC.

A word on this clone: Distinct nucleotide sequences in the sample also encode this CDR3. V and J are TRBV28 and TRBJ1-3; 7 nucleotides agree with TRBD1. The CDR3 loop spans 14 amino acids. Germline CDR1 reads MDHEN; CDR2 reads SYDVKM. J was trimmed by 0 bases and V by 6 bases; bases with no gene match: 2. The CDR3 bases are TGTGCCAGCAGACCAGGGGGCTCTGGAAACACCATATATTTT. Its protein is CASRPGGSGNTIYF.

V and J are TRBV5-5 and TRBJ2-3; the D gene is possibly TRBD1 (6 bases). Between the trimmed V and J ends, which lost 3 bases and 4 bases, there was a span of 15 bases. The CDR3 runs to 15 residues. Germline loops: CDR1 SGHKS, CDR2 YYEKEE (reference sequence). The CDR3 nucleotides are TGTGCCAGCAGCTACAGACTATCAGGGGCAGATACGCAGTATTTT. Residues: CASSYRLSGADTQYF.

The CDR3 bases are TGTGCCAGCAGTTTATCGGGCGGGATTAACACCGGGGAGCTGTTTTTT. Encoded protein: CASSLSGGINTGELFF. J is TRBJ2-2 and V is TRBV27, with D perhaps TRBD2 (6 bases). Trimming shortened V by 0 bases and J by 2 bases, and 10 bases separated the two germline ends. CDR3 length equals 16 residues. Germline CDR1 is MNHEY and CDR2 is SMNVEV (reference sequence).

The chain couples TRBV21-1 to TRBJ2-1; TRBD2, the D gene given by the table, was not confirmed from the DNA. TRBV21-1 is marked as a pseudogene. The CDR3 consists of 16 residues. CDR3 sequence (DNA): TGTGCCAGCAGCTTCCCTTTGGGCGGGAGACGGAATGAGCAGTTCTTC. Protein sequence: CASSFPLGGRRNEQFF.

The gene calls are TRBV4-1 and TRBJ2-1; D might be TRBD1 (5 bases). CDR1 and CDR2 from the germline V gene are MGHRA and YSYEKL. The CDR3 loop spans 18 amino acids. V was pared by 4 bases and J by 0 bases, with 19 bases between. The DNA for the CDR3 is TGCGCCAGCAGCCGAGCGTCAGGCATCCAGGGCTCCTACAATGAGCAGTTCTTC. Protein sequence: CASSRASGIQGSYNEQFF.

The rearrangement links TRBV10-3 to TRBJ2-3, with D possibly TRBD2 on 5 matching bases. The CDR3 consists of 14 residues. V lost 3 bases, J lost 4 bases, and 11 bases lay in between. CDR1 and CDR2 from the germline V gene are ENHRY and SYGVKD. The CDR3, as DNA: TGTGCCATCAGTGATGCTAGCTATGCAGATACGCAGTATTTT. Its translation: CAISDASYADTQYF.

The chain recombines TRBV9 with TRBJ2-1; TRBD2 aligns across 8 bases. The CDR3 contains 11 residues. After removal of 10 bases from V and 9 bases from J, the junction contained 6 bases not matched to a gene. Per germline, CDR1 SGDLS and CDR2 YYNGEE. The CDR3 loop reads CASRRGGEQFF. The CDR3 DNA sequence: TGTGCCTCCCGTCGGGGGGGTGAGCAGTTCTTC.

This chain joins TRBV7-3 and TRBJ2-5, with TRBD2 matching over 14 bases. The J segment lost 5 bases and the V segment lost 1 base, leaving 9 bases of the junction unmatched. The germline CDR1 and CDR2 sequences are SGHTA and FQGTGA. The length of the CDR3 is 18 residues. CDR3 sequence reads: CASSLMGGLAGALETQYF. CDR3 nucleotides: TGTGCCAGCAGCTTAATGGGGGGACTAGCGGGAGCCTTGGAGACCCAGTACTTC.

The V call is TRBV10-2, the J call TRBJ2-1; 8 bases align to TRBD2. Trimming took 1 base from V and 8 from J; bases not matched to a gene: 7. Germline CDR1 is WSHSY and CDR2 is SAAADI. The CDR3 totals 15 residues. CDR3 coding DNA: TGCGCCAGCAGTGAGTTCATCGGGGGGGCCGATGAGCAGTTCTTC. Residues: CASSEFIGGADEQFF.

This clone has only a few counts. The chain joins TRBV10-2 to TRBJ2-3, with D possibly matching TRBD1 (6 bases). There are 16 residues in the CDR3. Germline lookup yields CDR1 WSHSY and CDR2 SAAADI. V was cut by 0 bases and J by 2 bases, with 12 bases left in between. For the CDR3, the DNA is TGCGCCAGCAGTGAGTCAGGGGGTAGTTCCACAGATACGCAGTATTTT. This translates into CASSESGGSSTDTQYF.

CDR3 in DNA: TGTGCCAGCAGCCGCCAGGGACAGGGGGATCAGCCCCAGCATTTT. This translates into CASSRQGQGDQPQHF. V usage is TRBV16 and J usage is TRBJ1-5; 11 bases line up with TRBD1. The germline V gene encodes CDR1 KGHSY and CDR2 FQNENV. CDR3 length equals 15 residues. V lost 4 bases to trimming and J lost 5 bases; unmatched junction nucleotides: 4. The full variable domain, its missing parts supplied by reference TRBV16 and TRBJ1-5, is GEEVAQTPKHLVRGEGQKAKLYCAPIKGHSYVFWYQQVLKNEFKFLISFQNENVFDETGMPKERFSAKCLPNSPCSLEIQATKLEDSAVYFCASSRQGQGDQPQHFGDGTRLSIL.

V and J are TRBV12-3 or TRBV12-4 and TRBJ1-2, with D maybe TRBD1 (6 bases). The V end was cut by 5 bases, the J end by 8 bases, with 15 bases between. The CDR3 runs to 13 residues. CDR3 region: CASSVGTPSGYTF. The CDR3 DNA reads TGTGCCAGCAGTGTCGGGACACCGTCAGGCTACACCTTC.

The CDR3 nucleotides are TGCAGCGTGAGACAGGGGATGGACACTGAAGCTTTCTTT. This gives the protein CSVRQGMDTEAFF. This chain links TRBV29-1 with TRBJ1-1; 8 nucleotides match TRBD1. Germline trimming cut 6 bases from V and 3 bases from J; bases unmatched to any gene: 6. The germline gives CDR1 SQVTM, CDR2 ANQGSEA. This CDR3 region has 13 residues.